These T cell receptor beta chains were read from a single sample in a study of OX40 agonist ivuxolimab in advanced cancers. TCRdb's copy holds only in-frame clones and misses some; the assay was immunoSEQ multiplex PCR. The table lists 44,000 or so clones, 88% of them singletons, with around 3.4% in the top ten. Sequenced material: CD4+ or CD8+ T cells sorted from blood, taken in a trial of the OX40 agonist ivuxolimab. The receptors originated from an adult with an advanced solid tumor such as melanoma, head and neck, liver or kidney cancer. Both conserved end residues are part of each CDR3. Fields, in order: V gene, CDR3 length, D gene, J gene, clone size, CDR3 DNA, CDR3 protein. D genes are given only for firm matches. Part of the rows lack a size; the others show once, few, many or a class for expanded clones.

V: TRBV29-1; length: 15; D: -; J: TRBJ2-1; size: -; DNA: TGCAGCGTGAAAGGGGACTCCAGCTCCTACAATGAGCAGTTCTTC; CDR3: CSVKGDSSSYNEQFF
V: TRBV19; length: 14; D: -; J: TRBJ2-2; size: -; DNA: TGTGCCAGTAGTATCGGGCACGGCACCGGGGAGCTGTTTTTT; CDR3: CASSIGHGTGELFF
V: TRBV9; length: 17; D: TRBD1; J: TRBJ1-4; size: -; DNA: TGTGCCAGCAGCCCCCCCGGGGGAGGGGGCGCGCAGGAAAAACTGTTTTTT; CDR3: CASSPPGGGGAQEKLFF
V: TRBV19; length: 12; D: -; J: TRBJ1-3; size: -; DNA: TGTGCCAGTAGGCCCTCTGGAAACACCATATATTTT; CDR3: CASRPSGNTIYF
V: TRBV9; length: 14; D: TRBD2; J: TRBJ2-1; size: -; DNA: TGTGCCAGCAGCGTAGTTCCCCTCGGGGGGGAGCAGTTCTTC; CDR3: CASSVVPLGGEQFF
V: TRBV5-4; length: 17; D: -; J: TRBJ1-4; size: -; DNA: TGTGCCAGCAGCCCAGGAGGGTCGGCAGCAACTAATGAAAAACTGTTTTTT; CDR3: CASSPGGSAATNEKLFF
V: TRBV19; length: 16; D: TRBD2; J: TRBJ2-1; size: -; DNA: TGTGCCAGTAGTAAGGGACTAGCGGGAGGGCTGAATGAGCAGTTCTTC; CDR3: CASSKGLAGGLNEQFF
V: TRBV28; length: 16; D: TRBD2; J: TRBJ2-5; size: -; DNA: TGTGCCAGCGCGCCACCCAGACTAGCGGGATCGGAGACCCAGTACTTC; CDR3: CASAPPRLAGSETQYF
V: TRBV5-1; length: 15; D: TRBD1; J: TRBJ2-7; size: -; DNA: TGCGCCAGCAGCCAAATAACAGGGGGGTCCTACGAGCAGTACTTC; CDR3: CASSQITGGSYEQYF
V: TRBV5-6; length: 15; D: -; J: TRBJ1-6; size: medium-sized; DNA: TGTGCCAGCAGCCCCGACGGGGGGTATAATTCACCCCTCCACTTT; CDR3: CASSPDGGYNSPLHF
V: TRBV30; length: 15; D: -; J: TRBJ1-2; size: -; DNA: TGTGCCTGGAGCCGGGACCGAATCCCCGGAATCGACTACACCTTC; CDR3: CAWSRDRIPGIDYTF
V: TRBV5-4; length: 14; D: -; J: TRBJ1-5; size: -; DNA: TGTGCCAGCAGCTGGGGGGGAGCCTCTCAGCCCCAGCATTTT; CDR3: CASSWGGASQPQHF
V: TRBV4-1; length: 15; D: TRBD1; J: TRBJ2-7; size: -; DNA: TGCGCCAGCAGCCAAGAGGGACAGGGTTCCTACGAGCAGTACTTC; CDR3: CASSQEGQGSYEQYF
V: TRBV7-2; length: 12; D: -; J: TRBJ2-1; size: -; DNA: TGTGCCAGCAGCTTCGACAGCGGGGAGCAGTTCTTC; CDR3: CASSFDSGEQFF
V: TRBV19; length: 14; D: TRBD1; J: TRBJ1-5; size: -; DNA: TGTGCCAGTAGTACTGGGACAGGGGGGCAGCCCCAGCATTTT; CDR3: CASSTGTGGQPQHF
V: TRBV29-1; length: 13; D: TRBD1; J: TRBJ1-5; size: -; DNA: TGCAGCATCGGACAGGGGGCCAATCAGCCCCAGCATTTT; CDR3: CSIGQGANQPQHF
V: TRBV7-9; length: 13; D: TRBD1; J: TRBJ2-3; size: -; DNA: TGTGCCAGCAGCTTAGAAGGGACAGGGGGTCGGTATTTT; CDR3: CASSLEGTGGRYF
V: TRBV12-5; length: 17; D: TRBD1; J: TRBJ2-5; size: -; DNA: TGTGCTAGTGGTTTGGCCACCGGGACAGGGGGCTGGGAGACCCAGTACTTC; CDR3: CASGLATGTGGWETQYF
V: TRBV7-2; length: 17; D: TRBD2; J: TRBJ2-1; size: -; DNA: TGTGCCAGCAGCCCCAGGGAGGTAGCGGGAGGCTACAATGAGCAGTTCTTC; CDR3: CASSPREVAGGYNEQFF
V: TRBV5-1; length: 15; D: TRBD2; J: TRBJ2-7; size: -; DNA: TGCGCCAGCAGCTTGGAACTAGCGGGGGTTTACGAGCAGTACTTC; CDR3: CASSLELAGVYEQYF
V: TRBV6-5; length: 12; D: -; J: TRBJ2-7; size: few; DNA: TGTGCCAGCAGCTCTCCGGGCTACGAGCAGTACTTC; CDR3: CASSSPGYEQYF
V: TRBV18; length: 14; D: TRBD1; J: TRBJ2-5; size: -; DNA: TGTGCCAGCTCACAAACAGGGGGCCGCGCGACCCAGTACTTC; CDR3: CASSQTGGRATQYF